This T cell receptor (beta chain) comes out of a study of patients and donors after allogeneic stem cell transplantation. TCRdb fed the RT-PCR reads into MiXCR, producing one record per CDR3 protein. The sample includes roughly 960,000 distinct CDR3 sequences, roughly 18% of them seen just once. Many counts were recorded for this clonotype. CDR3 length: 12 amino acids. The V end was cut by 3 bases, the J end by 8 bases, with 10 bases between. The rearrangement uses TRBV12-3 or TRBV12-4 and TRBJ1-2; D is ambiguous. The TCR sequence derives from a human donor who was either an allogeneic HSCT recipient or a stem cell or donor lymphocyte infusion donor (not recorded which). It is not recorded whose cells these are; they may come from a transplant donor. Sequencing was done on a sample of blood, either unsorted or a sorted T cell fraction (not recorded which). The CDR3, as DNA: TGTGCCAGCAGTTTTGGGCAGTTCGGCTACACCTTC. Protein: CASSFGQFGYTF.